This T cell receptor beta chain comes out of a study of blood T cell repertoires in COVID-19. Study information: Whether acute or convalescent, the COVID-19 samples came from the United States, Italy and Spain. T cells, B-cell-depleted T cells, or PBMCs supplied cDNA or gDNA.

This table comes from immunoSEQ multiplex PCR, and its TCRdb copy is limited to in-frame clones, with some not included. Here the sample spans approximately 260,000 clones, 87% being singletons. Trimming stripped 2 bases from V and 5 bases from J, with 12 bases between. Germline loops: CDR1 SGHRS, CDR2 YFSETQ. The length of the CDR3 is 14 residues. Sample: peripheral blood. This chain links TRBV5-1 with TRBJ2-3, with TRBD1 as a possible D gene (6 bases). This clonotype was obtained from a man aged 55 to 70 who had recovered from COVID-19. For the CDR3, the DNA is TGCGCCAGCAGCTTAGCTGGGGGCAAAGATACGCAGTATTTT. Protein product: CASSLAGGKDTQYF.